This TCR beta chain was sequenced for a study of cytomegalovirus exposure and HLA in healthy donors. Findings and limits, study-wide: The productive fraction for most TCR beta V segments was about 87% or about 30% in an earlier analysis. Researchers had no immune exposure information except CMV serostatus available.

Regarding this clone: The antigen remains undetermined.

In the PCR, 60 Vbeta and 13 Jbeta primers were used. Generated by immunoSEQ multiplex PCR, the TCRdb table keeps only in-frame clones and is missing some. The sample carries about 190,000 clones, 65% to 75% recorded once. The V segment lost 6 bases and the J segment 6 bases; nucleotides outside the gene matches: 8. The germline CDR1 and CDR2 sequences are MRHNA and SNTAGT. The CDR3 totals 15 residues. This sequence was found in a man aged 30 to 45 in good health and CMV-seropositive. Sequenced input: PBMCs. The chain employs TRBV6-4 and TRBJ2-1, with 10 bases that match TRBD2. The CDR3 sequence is CASSSGLAGVNEQFF. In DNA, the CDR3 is TGTGCCAGCAGCTCCGGGCTAGCGGGAGTCAATGAGCAGTTCTTC.